This entry is about one TCR beta chain. What it recognizes is unknown. With the Oncomine TCR Beta short-read assay, DNA from cultured CD4+ T cells was sequenced. TCRdb ran MiXCR on the PCR reads and lists one entry per CDR3 protein. This table holds about 4,800 distinct CDR3 sequences, around 73% found once. This sample was taken from a study of vaccination and CD4 T cells after COVID-19. Treatment defined: approximately nine-day PBMC culture with coronavirus spike peptide pools or control peptides (ViraFEST assay). ViraFEST stimulated the growth of antigen-specific T cells using peptide pools and subsequently profiled their TCRs by sequencing. In germline, CDR1 is LNHDA, CDR2 SQIVND (reference sequence). There are 13 residues in the CDR3. V was clipped by 9 bases and J by 0 bases, with 11 bases between them.

Sequencing input: CD4+ T cells from blood, cultured in vitro. The receptor comes from a human donor who had recovered from COVID-19. The chain combines TRBV19 with TRBJ1-1; D remains unclear. CDR3 coding DNA: TGTGCCAGCACCGAGAGTATGAACACTGAAGCTTTCTTT. This translates into CASTESMNTEAFF.